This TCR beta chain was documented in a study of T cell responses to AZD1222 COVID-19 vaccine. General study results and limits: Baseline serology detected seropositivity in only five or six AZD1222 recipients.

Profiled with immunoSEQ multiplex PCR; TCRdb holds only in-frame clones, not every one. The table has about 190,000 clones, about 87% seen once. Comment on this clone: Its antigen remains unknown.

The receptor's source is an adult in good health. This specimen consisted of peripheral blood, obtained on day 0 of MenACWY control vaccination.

This CDR3 reads CASSLRGVDEQYF. The CDR3 region has the DNA TGTGCCAGCAGCCTCAGAGGGGTCGACGAGCAGTACTTC. The chain links TRBV2 to TRBJ2-7; D is tentatively TRBD1 or TRBD2 (5 bases each). Trimming shortened V by 6 bases and J by 5 bases, and 14 bases separated the two germline ends. From germline, CDR1 is SNHLY and CDR2 FYNNEI. This CDR3 spans 13 amino acids. Supplemented by reference TRBV2 and TRBJ2-7, the full variable domain reads EPEVTQTPSHQVTQMGQEVILRCVPISNHLYFYWYRQILGQKVEFLVSFYNNEISEKSEIFDDQFSVERPDGSNFTLKIRSTKLEDSAMYFCASSLRGVDEQYFGPGTRLTVT.